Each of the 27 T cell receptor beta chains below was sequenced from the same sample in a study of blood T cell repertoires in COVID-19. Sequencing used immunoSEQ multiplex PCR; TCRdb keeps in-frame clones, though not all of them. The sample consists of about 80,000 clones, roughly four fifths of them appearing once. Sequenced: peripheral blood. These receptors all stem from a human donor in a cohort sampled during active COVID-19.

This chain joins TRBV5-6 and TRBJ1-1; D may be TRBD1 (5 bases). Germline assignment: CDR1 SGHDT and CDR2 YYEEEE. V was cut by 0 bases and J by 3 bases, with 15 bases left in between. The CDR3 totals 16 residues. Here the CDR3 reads CASSLVRRRGDTEAFF. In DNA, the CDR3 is TGTGCCAGCAGCTTGGTTCGGAGAAGGGGTGACACTGAAGCTTTCTTT.

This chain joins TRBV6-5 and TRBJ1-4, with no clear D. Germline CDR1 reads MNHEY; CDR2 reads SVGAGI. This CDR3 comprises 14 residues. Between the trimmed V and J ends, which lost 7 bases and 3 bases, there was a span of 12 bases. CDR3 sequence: CASKIMQANEKLFF. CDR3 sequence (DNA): TGTGCCAGCAAAATTATGCAGGCTAATGAAAAACTGTTTTTT.

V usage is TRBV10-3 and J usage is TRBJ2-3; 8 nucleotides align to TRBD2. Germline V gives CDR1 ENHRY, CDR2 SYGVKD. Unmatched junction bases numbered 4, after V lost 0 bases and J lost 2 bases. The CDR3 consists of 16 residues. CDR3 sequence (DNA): TGTGCCATCAGTGAGTCAGGACTAGCTCTCACAGATACGCAGTATTTT. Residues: CAISESGLALTDTQYF.

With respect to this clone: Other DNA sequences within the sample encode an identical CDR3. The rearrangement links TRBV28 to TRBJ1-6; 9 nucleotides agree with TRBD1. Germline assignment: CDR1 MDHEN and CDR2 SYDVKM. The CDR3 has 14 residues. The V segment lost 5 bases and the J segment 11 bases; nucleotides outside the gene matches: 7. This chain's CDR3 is CASSPGQGGPPLHF. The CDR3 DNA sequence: TGTGCCAGCAGTCCGGGACAGGGAGGTCCACCCCTCCACTTT.

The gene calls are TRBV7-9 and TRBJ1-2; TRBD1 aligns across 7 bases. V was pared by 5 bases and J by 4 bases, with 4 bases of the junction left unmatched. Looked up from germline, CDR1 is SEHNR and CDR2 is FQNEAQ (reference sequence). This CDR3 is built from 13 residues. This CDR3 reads CASSIRQGYGYTF. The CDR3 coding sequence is TGTGCCAGCAGCATACGACAGGGCTATGGCTACACCTTC.

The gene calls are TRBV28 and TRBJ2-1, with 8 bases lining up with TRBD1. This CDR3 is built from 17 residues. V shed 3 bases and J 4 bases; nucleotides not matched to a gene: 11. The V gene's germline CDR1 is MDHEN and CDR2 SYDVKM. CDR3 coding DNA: TGTGCCAGCAGTTTGAGCCCCAGGGGGCGAAGGTACAATGAGCAGTTCTTC. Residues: CASSLSPRGRRYNEQFF.

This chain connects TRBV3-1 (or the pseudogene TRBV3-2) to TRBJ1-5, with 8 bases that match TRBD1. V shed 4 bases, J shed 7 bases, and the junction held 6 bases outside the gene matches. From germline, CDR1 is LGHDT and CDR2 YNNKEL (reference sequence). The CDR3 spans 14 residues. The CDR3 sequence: CASSPNRDRQPQHF. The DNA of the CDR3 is TGTGCCAGCAGCCCCAACCGGGACAGGCAGCCCCAGCATTTT.

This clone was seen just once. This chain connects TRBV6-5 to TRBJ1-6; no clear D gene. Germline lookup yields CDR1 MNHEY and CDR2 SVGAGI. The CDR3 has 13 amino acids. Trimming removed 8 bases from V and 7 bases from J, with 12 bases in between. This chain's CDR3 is CASALGGNSPLHF. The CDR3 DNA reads TGTGCCAGCGCACTAGGAGGGAATTCACCCCTCCACTTT.

CDR3 in amino acids: CASKGGDTQYF. CDR3 coding DNA: TGTGCCAGTAAGGGGGGGGATACGCAGTATTTT. The chain links TRBV3-1 (or the pseudogene TRBV3-2) to TRBJ2-3, with D tentatively TRBD2 (7 bases). Trimming removed 9 bases at V and 6 bases at J, with 10 bases between. Germline V CDR1 and CDR2: LGHDT, YNNKEL (reference sequence). The CDR3 is 11 residues long.

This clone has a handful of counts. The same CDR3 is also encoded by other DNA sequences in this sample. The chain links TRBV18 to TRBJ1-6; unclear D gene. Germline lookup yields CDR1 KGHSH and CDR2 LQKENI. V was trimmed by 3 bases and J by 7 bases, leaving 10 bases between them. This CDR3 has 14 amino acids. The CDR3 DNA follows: TGTGCCAGCTCACCGGCGGCACGAAATTCACCCCTCCACTTT. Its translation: CASSPAARNSPLHF.

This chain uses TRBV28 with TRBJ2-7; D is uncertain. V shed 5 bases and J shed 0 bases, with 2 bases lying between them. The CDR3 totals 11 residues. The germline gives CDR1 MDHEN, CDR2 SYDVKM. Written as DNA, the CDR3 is TGTGCCAGCAGTCACTCCTACGAGCAGTACTTC. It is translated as CASSHSYEQYF.

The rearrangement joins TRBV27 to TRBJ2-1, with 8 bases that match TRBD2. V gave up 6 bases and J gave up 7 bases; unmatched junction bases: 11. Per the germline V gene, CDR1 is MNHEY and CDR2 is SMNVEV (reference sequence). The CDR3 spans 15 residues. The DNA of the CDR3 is TGTGCCAGCAGACCCGTCGGCGGGGGGCGGAATGAGCAGTTCTTC. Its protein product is CASRPVGGGRNEQFF.

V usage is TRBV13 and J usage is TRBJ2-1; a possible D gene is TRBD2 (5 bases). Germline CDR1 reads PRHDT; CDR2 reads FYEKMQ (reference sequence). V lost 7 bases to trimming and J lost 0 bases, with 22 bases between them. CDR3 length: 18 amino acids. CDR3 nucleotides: TGTGCCAGCACCCAAGGAGGCTCGGTGAAGCTCTCCTACAATGAGCAGTTCTTC. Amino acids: CASTQGGSVKLSYNEQFF.

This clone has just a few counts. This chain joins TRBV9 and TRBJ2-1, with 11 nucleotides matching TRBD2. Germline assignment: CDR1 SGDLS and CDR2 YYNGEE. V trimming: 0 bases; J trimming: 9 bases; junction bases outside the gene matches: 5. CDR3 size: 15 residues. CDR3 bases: TGTGCCAGCAGCGTAGCTAGCGGGGGGATTGGTGAGCAGTTCTTC. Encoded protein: CASSVASGGIGEQFF.

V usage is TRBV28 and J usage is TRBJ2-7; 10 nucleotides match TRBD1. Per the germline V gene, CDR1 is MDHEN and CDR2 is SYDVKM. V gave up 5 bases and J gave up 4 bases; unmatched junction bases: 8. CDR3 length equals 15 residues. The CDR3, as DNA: TGTGCCAGCAGTATCCCCGGGACAGGGGTATACGAGCAGTACTTC. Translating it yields CASSIPGTGVYEQYF.

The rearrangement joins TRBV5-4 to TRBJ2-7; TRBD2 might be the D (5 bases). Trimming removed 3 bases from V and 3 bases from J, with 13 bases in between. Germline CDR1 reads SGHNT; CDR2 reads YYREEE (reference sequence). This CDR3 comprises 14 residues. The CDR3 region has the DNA TGTGCCAGCAGCTCCAGCGGAAAACTCTACGAGCAGTACTTC. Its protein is CASSSSGKLYEQYF.

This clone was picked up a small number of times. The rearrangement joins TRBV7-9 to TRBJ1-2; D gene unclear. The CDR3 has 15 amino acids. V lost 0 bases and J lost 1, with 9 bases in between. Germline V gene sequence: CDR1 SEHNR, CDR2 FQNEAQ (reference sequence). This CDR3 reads CASSLAPDYNYGYTF. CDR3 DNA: TGTGCCAGCAGCTTAGCGCCGGACTATAACTATGGCTACACCTTC. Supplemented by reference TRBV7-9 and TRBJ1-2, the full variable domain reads DTGVSQNPRHKITKRGQNVTFRCDPISEHNRLYWYRQTLGQGPEFLTYFQNEAQLEKSRLLSDRFSAERPKGSFSTLEIQRTEQGDSAMYLCASSLAPDYNYGYTFGSGTRLTVV.

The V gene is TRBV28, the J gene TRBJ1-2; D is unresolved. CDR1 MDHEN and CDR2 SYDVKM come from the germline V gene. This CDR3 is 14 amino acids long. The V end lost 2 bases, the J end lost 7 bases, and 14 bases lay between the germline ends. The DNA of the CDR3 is TGTGCCAGCAGTTTAGGCAGCCTACTAGGTGGCTACACCTTC. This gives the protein CASSLGSLLGGYTF.

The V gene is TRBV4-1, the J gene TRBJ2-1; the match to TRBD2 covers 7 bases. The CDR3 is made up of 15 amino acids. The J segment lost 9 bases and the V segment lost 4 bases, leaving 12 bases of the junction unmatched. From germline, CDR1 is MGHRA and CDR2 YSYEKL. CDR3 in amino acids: CASSLQNSGAGEQFF. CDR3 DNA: TGCGCCAGCAGCCTTCAAAACAGCGGGGCGGGTGAGCAGTTCTTC.

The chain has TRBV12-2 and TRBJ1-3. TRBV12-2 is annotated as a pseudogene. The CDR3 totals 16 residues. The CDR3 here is CASRPPGLLERNTIYF. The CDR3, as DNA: TGTGCAAGTCGCCCCCCCGGACTTCTGGAGCGAAACACCATATATTTT.

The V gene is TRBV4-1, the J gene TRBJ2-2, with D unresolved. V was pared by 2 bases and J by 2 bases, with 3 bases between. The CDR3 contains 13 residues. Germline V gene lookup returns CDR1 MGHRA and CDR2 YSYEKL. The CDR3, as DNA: TGCGCCAGCAGCCAATCTAACACCGGGGAGCTGTTTTTT. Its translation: CASSQSNTGELFF.

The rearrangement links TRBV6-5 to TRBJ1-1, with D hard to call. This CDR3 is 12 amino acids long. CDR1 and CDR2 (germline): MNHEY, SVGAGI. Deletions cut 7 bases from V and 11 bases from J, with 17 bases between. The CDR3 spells CASTTRGWEAFF. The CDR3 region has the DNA TGTGCCAGCACCACCCGAGGGTGGGAGGCTTTCTTT.

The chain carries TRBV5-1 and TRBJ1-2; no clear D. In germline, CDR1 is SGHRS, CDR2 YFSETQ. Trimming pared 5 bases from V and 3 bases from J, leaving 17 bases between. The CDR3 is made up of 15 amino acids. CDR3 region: CASRAETSPYYGYTF. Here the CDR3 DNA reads TGCGCCAGCAGGGCAGAAACCTCCCCATACTATGGCTACACCTTC.

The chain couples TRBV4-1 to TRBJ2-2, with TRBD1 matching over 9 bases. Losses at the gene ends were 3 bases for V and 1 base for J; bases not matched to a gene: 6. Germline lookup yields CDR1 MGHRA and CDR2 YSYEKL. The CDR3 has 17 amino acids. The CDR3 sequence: CASSHPGQGRNTGELFF. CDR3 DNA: TGCGCCAGCAGCCACCCAGGACAGGGGAGGAACACCGGGGAGCTGTTTTTT.

CDR3 coding DNA: TGTGCCAGTAGTCCCCCCTCGGGCAGGGCGTTGCAGCCCCAGCATTTT. Its translation: CASSPPSGRALQPQHF. V and J are TRBV19 and TRBJ1-5; D might be TRBD1 (5 bases). The germline CDR1 and CDR2 sequences are LNHDA and SQIVND (reference sequence). The CDR3 sequence is 16 residues long. Trimming shortened V by 5 bases and J by 7 bases, and 21 bases separated the two germline ends.

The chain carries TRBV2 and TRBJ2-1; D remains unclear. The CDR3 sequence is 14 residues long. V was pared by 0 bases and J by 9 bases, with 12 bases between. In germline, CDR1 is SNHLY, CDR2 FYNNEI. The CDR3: CASSEAGDNSEQFF. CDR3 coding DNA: TGTGCCAGCAGTGAAGCGGGTGACAACAGTGAGCAGTTCTTC.

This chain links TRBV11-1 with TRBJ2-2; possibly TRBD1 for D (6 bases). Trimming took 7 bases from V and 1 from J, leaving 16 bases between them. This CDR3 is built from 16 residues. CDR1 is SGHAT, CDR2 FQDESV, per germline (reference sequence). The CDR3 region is CASIPGEQGNTGELFF. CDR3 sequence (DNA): TGTGCCAGCATCCCAGGGGAACAGGGGAACACCGGGGAGCTGTTTTTT.